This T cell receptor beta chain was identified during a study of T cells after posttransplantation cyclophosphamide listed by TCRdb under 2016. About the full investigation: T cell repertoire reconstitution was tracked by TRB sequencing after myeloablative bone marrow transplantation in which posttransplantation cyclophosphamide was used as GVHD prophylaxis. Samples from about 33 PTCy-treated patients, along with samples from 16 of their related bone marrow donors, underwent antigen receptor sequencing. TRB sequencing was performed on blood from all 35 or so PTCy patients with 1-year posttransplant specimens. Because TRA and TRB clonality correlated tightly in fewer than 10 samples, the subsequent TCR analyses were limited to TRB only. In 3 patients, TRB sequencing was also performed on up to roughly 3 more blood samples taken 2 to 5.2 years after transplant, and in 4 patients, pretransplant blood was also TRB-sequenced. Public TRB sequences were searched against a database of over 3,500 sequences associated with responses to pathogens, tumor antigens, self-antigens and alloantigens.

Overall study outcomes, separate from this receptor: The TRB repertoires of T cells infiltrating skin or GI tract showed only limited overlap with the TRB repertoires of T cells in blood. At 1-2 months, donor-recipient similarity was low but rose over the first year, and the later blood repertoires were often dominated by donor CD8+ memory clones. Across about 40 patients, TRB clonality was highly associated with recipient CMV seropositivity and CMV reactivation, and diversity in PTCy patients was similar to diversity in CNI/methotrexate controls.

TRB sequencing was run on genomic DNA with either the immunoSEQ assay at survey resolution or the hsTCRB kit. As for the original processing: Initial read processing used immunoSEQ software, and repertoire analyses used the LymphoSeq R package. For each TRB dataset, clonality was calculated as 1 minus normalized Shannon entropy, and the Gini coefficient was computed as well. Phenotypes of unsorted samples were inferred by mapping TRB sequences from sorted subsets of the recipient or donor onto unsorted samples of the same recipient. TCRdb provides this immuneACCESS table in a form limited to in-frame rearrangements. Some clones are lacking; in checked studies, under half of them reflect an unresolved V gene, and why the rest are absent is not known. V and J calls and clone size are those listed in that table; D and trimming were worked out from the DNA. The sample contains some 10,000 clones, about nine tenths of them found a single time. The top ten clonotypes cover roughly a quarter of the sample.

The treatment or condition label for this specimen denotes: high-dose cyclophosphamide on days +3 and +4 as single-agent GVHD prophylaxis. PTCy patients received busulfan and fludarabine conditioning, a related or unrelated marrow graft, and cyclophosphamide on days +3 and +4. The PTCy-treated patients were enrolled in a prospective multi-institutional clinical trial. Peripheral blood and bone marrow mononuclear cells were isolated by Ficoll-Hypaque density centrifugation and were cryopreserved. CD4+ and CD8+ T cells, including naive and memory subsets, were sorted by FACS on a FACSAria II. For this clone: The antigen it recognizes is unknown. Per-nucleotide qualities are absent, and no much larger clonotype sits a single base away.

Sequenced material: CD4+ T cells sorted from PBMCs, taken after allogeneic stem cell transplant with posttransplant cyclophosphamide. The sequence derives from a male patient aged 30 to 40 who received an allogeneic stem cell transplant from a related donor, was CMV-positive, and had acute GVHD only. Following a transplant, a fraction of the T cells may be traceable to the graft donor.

The CDR3 protein sequence reads: CASSLVGQGDEKLFF. The bases read TGTGCCAGCAGTTTAGTGGGACAGGGGGACGAAAAACTGTTTTTT. The chain joins TRBV28 to TRBJ1-4, and 11 junctional nucleotides match TRBD1. The germline V gene yields MDHEN for CDR1 and SYDVKM for CDR2. V ends up 2 bases short and J 8 bases short, with an unmatched junction base count of 4. The CDR3 goes from the cysteine to the phenylalanine over 15 residues. Kept here is only the CDR3 DNA, which spans 45 bases and is read in frame from base 1.